This T cell receptor (beta chain) comes out of a study of T cells in localized non-small cell lung cancer. Overall study results and limits: Those with higher blood T cell density had longer overall survival. There were a median roughly 54 of the top 100 tumor clones appearing in adjacent lung. Sequencing covered just one tumor region, so heterogeneity cannot be ruled out.

CDR1 is SGHNT, CDR2 YENEEA, per germline. Trimming stripped 5 bases from V and 0 bases from J, with 14 bases between. The CDR3 is 15 amino acids. For this clone: The antigen is undetermined.

Repertoires were generated with immunoSEQ multiplex PCR, while TCRdb's copy carries only in-frame clones and drops some. The repertoire holds over 3,500 clones, with 30% as singletons. The source material was lung tumor tissue, sampled before any cancer treatment. The sequence came from a male donor at least 60 years old with stage III lung adenocarcinoma. The chain carries TRBV11-3 and TRBJ2-7, with D possibly being TRBD1 (6 bases). The CDR3 DNA reads TGTGCCAGCAGCCGAGACAGGATGAGCTCCTACGAGCAGTACTTC. Translating it yields CASSRDRMSSYEQYF.